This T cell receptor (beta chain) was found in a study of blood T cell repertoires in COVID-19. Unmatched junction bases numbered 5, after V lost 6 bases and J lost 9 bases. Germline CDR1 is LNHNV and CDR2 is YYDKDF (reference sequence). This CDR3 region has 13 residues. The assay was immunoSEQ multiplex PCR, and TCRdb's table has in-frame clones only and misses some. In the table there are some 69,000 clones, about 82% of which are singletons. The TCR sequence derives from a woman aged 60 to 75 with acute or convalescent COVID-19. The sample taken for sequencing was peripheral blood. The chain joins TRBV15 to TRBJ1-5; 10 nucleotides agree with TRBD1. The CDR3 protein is CATRTGGLSPQHF. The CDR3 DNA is TGTGCCACCAGGACAGGGGGCTTGTCGCCCCAGCATTTT. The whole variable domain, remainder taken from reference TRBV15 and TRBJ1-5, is DAMVIQNPRYQVTQFGKPVTLSCSQTLNHNVMYWYQQKSSQAPKLLFHYYDKDFNNEADTPDNFQSRRPNTSFCFLDIRSPGLGDTAMYLCATRTGGLSPQHFGDGTRLSIL.